What follows describes a single TCR beta chain. Its antigen is not identified. It was with 60 Vbeta and 13 Jbeta primers that the PCR ran. The assay was immunoSEQ multiplex PCR, and TCRdb's table has in-frame clones only and misses some. The data hold some 150,000 clones, with approximately 80% observed a single time. The record originates from a study of cytomegalovirus exposure and HLA in healthy donors. Study-level results: Other equally common chains were less clonally expanded than HLA-associated TCR beta chains, a later analysis showed.

This CDR3 region has 14 residues. Germline V lookup: CDR1 MNHNS, CDR2 SASEGT. V was pared by 4 bases and J by 7 bases, with 11 bases between. The TCR originated in a woman in her forties or fifties in good health and CMV-seronegative. The chain joins TRBV6-1 to TRBJ1-6; weak D call: TRBD1 (6 bases). Sequencing was done on a sample of PBMCs. CDR3 bases: TGTGCCAGCAGTGGTACAGGGCGGAATTCACCCCTCCACTTT. Its translation: CASSGTGRNSPLHF.